These 17 T cell receptor beta chains share one sample of origin, sequenced in a study of blood T cell repertoires in COVID-19. Here immunoSEQ multiplex PCR was the method, and the copy in TCRdb shows in-frame clones only, minus some. The profile covers about 410,000 clones, with roughly 90% appearing a single time and around 1.4% taken by the ten largest. Sequenced input: peripheral blood. The receptor source for this set is a woman younger than 45 with active or convalescent COVID-19.

The chain recombines TRBV7-9 with TRBJ2-3; the match to TRBD2 covers 10 bases. This CDR3 region has 15 residues. Germline CDR1 is SEHNR and CDR2 is FQNEAQ (reference sequence). V trimming: 4 bases; J trimming: 1 base; junction bases outside the gene matches: 2. Here the CDR3 DNA reads TGTGCCAGCAGCTACGGACTAGCGGGCACAGATACGCAGTATTTT. Protein sequence: CASSYGLAGTDTQYF.

This clone was detected a few times. The J gene is TRBJ1-2, the V gene TRBV7-9, with D perhaps TRBD1 (6 bases). The CDR3 has 16 residues. In germline, CDR1 is SEHNR, CDR2 FQNEAQ (reference sequence). V was trimmed by 4 bases and J by 4 bases, leaving 19 bases between them. CDR3 protein: CASSSEGRGLGYGYTF. The CDR3 region has the DNA TGTGCCAGCAGCTCCGAGGGCAGGGGCTTGGGCTATGGCTACACCTTC. The complete variable domain, with remaining parts taken from reference TRBV7-9 and TRBJ1-2, reads DTGVSQNPRHKITKRGQNVTFRCDPISEHNRLYWYRQTLGQGPEFLTYFQNEAQLEKSRLLSDRFSAERPKGSFSTLEIQRTEQGDSAMYLCASSSEGRGLGYGYTFGSGTRLTVV.

CDR3 sequence reads: CASSQVVGDIQYF. The CDR3 DNA sequence: TGTGCCAGCAGCCAAGTGGTCGGAGACATTCAGTACTTC. The rearrangement joins TRBV3-1 (or the pseudogene TRBV3-2) to TRBJ2-4; D not certain. Between the trimmed V and J ends, which lost 1 base and 8 bases, there was a span of 9 bases. This CDR3 comprises 13 residues. Germline values: CDR1 LGHDT, CDR2 YNNKEL (reference sequence).

V and J are TRBV5-4 and TRBJ2-7, with 11 bases aligning to TRBD2. The CDR3 totals 15 residues. V gave up 4 bases and J gave up 5 bases; unmatched junction bases: 8. The germline V gene has CDR1 SGHNT and CDR2 YYREEE (reference sequence). This CDR3 is CASSRPTSGDDEQYF. The CDR3 DNA follows: TGTGCCAGCAGCCGGCCGACTAGCGGGGATGACGAGCAGTACTTC.

This chain links TRBV5-4 with TRBJ2-1; 12 nucleotides match TRBD2. J was trimmed by 8 bases and V by 4 bases; bases with no gene match: 13. The CDR3 is 17 residues long. In germline, CDR1 is SGHNT, CDR2 YYREEE (reference sequence). The CDR3 nucleotides are TGTGCCAGCAGCCAGAATTCGCGGAGACTAGCGGGAGATGAGCAGTTCTTC. Amino acids: CASSQNSRRLAGDEQFF. The complete variable domain, with remaining parts taken from reference TRBV5-4 and TRBJ2-1, reads ETGVTQSPTHLIKTRGQQVTLRCSSQSGHNTVSWYQQALGQGPQFIFQYYREEENGRGNFPPRFSGLQFPNYSSELNVNALELDDSALYLCASSQNSRRLAGDEQFFGPGTRLTVL.

This clone was observed once. V gene TRBV5-1 combines with J gene TRBJ2-7, with 7 bases that match TRBD2. CDR1 is SGHRS and CDR2 is YFSETQ in the germline V gene. This CDR3 spans 15 amino acids. Trimming removed 4 bases from V and 6 bases from J; junction bases left unmatched: 13. Written as DNA, the CDR3 is TGCGCCAGCAGCCCGGGGACTACCGTTTCGGGCGAGCAGTACTTC. Translated, it gives CASSPGTTVSGEQYF.

J is TRBJ2-7 and V is TRBV30; D might be TRBD2 (6 bases). The V and J ends lost 3 bases and 3 bases respectively, with 9 bases between them. The CDR3 extends over 12 amino acids. Germline CDR1 reads GTSNPN; CDR2 reads SVGIG (reference sequence). The CDR3 spells CAWRLGGYEQYF. The CDR3 bases are TGTGCCTGGAGGCTGGGGGGCTACGAGCAGTACTTC.

The chain has TRBV6-6 and TRBJ1-6, with 8 nucleotides matching TRBD1. The V segment lost 3 bases and the J segment 9 bases; nucleotides outside the gene matches: 7. CDR1 is MNHNY and CDR2 is SVGAGI in the germline V gene (reference sequence). The CDR3 spans 15 residues. CDR3 residues: CASSYRTGRSSPLHF. CDR3 nucleotides: TGTGCCAGCAGTTATAGGACAGGGAGGTCTTCACCCCTCCACTTT.

This rearrangement joins TRBV5-8 to TRBJ1-4; D remains unclear. The V end lost 4 bases, the J end lost 2 bases, and 24 bases lay between the germline ends. This CDR3 is 19 amino acids long. In germline, CDR1 is SGHTS, CDR2 YDEGEE. The CDR3 coding sequence is TGTGCCAGCAGCCGGGGAGAGAGGCTGTCGGGCTTCACTAATGAAAAACTGTTTTTT. This gives the protein CASSRGERLSGFTNEKLFF.

This chain links TRBV6-1 with TRBJ2-3; the match to TRBD2 covers 9 bases. The V gene's germline CDR1 is MNHNS and CDR2 SASEGT. The CDR3 consists of 15 residues. V dropped 3 bases and J dropped 5; count of bases not matched to a gene: 6. The CDR3 protein is CASSDQAGGGDTQYF. CDR3 DNA sequence: TGTGCCAGCAGTGATCAAGCGGGAGGCGGAGATACGCAGTATTTT.

The J gene is TRBJ1-1, the V gene TRBV10-2; D is perhaps TRBD1 (6 bases). V lost 4 bases to trimming and J lost 5 bases, with 8 bases between them. The length of the CDR3 is 12 residues. The germline V gene encodes CDR1 WSHSY and CDR2 SAAADI. The CDR3 is CASSGQVTEAFF. CDR3 nucleotides: TGCGCCAGCAGTGGACAGGTAACTGAAGCTTTCTTT.

The chain couples TRBV27 to TRBJ1-6, with 10 bases aligning to TRBD1. Germline V gene sequence: CDR1 MNHEY, CDR2 SMNVEV (reference sequence). The CDR3 sequence is 18 residues long. Trimming at V came to 1 base and at J to 7 bases, leaving 10 bases not matched to a gene. CDR3 residues: CASSLLFRDRGSNSPLHF. CDR3 sequence (DNA): TGTGCCAGCAGTTTATTGTTTCGGGACAGGGGATCGAATTCACCCCTCCACTTT.

V usage is TRBV4-1 and J usage is TRBJ1-6; the D gene is possibly TRBD1 (6 bases). Germline CDR1 reads MGHRA; CDR2 reads YSYEKL. The CDR3 has 15 amino acids. The V gene lost 4 bases and the J gene lost 6 bases, with 13 bases spanning the gap. The CDR3 here is CASSLGRDTNSPLHF. As DNA, the CDR3 is TGCGCCAGCAGCCTAGGCCGGGACACTAATTCACCCCTCCACTTT.

This chain joins TRBV10-3 and TRBJ2-1; TRBD2 matches at 8 bases. The V and J ends lost 4 bases and 0 bases, in that order; junction bases with no gene match: 17. The CDR3 runs to 20 residues. Germline values: CDR1 ENHRY, CDR2 SYGVKD. CDR3 amino acids: CAISGGAEAGVGGSYNEQFF. The CDR3, as DNA: TGTGCCATCAGTGGGGGGGCGGAAGCGGGAGTGGGAGGCTCCTACAATGAGCAGTTCTTC.

This clone was seen a few times. The chain employs TRBV7-9 and TRBJ2-1; 9 bases line up with TRBD1. The CDR3 covers 17 residues. V shed 3 bases and J 8 bases; nucleotides not matched to a gene: 14. Germline V gives CDR1 SEHNR, CDR2 FQNEAQ (reference sequence). Here the CDR3 DNA reads TGTGCCAGCAGCTTTGGGGCCCAACCAACAGGGGGCGATGAGCAGTTCTTC. Translating it yields CASSFGAQPTGGDEQFF.

The chain carries TRBV6-5 and TRBJ1-3; D gene unclear. The CDR3 consists of 14 residues. V was cut by 6 bases and J by 8 bases, with 17 bases left in between. Germline V gene data show CDR1 as MNHEY and CDR2 as SVGAGI. In DNA, the CDR3 is TGTGCCAGCAGCGCCCTCGCGGCGGGAGACACCATATATTTT. It encodes CASSALAAGDTIYF.

J is TRBJ2-1 and V is TRBV19; D unclear. The germline CDR1 and CDR2 sequences are LNHDA and SQIVND (reference sequence). The V and J ends lost 4 bases and 0 bases respectively, with 13 bases between them. CDR3 size: 16 residues. CDR3 in amino acids: CASSTASRSSYNEQFF. CDR3 sequence (DNA): TGTGCCAGTAGTACCGCCTCTCGGAGCTCCTACAATGAGCAGTTCTTC.